There are a few counts of the clone carrying this T cell receptor (beta chain). Antigen: not known. Together with a sample-barcoded 5' primer, a J-beta primer mix was included in a second PCR lasting roughly 7 to 11 cycles. Each CDR3 protein gets one entry after TCRdb re-called the 5' RACE reads with MiXCR. The table records roughly 930,000 distinct CDR3 sequences, roughly 43% of them present only once. The length of the CDR3 is 15 residues. The germline gives CDR1 SGHAT, CDR2 FQDESV (reference sequence). V was clipped by 4 bases and J by 5 bases, with 18 bases between them. This entry comes from a study of blood T cells in healthy people across ages. General study points: Long-lived donors carried more naive CD4+ cells and greater diversity than aged donors.

The genes are TRBV11-1 and TRBJ2-7; possible D gene TRBD2, 6 bases. Specimen: blood. The clonotype originates from a man under 40 in good health. CDR3: CASSSKYRAGNEQYF. The DNA of the CDR3 is TGTGCCAGCAGCTCGAAATACCGGGCGGGGAACGAGCAGTACTTC.